This TCR beta chain is from a study of cytomegalovirus exposure and HLA in healthy donors. While unrecorded immune exposures were likely, the donors were nominally healthy when sampled. The germline V gene encodes CDR1 LNHDA and CDR2 SQIVND (reference sequence). This CDR3 spans 16 amino acids. The V and J ends lost 6 bases and 4 bases, in that order; junction bases with no gene match: 13. The PCR contained 60 Vbeta and 13 Jbeta primers. The data were produced by immunoSEQ multiplex PCR, yet TCRdb's version contains in-frame clones alone and is incomplete. The sample contains about 99,000 clones, roughly 79% of which appear only once.

The rearrangement links TRBV19 to TRBJ1-2; 8 bases match TRBD1. The sample consisted of PBMCs. The clonotype was recovered from a man aged 45-60 years in good health and CMV-seropositive. This CDR3 is CASSPFGQGWIYGYTF. For the CDR3, the DNA is TGTGCCAGTAGCCCTTTTGGACAGGGTTGGATCTATGGCTACACCTTC.